The following is a T cell receptor beta chain sequence with its context. This specimen belongs to a study of CD8 T cells in Susac syndrome. Germline CDR1 reads MNHEY; CDR2 reads SMNVEV (reference sequence). The V and J ends lost 6 bases and 5 bases, in that order; junction bases with no gene match: 14. The CDR3 runs 17 residues. It was with random hexamers that 0.5 to 1 ug RNA was reverse transcribed. In TCRdb, the immunoSEQ multiplex PCR reads were re-called with MiXCR into one record per CDR3 protein. The sample has around 53,000 distinct CDR3 sequences; more than 85% are singletons. The chain recombines TRBV27 with TRBJ2-2, with 8 bases aligning to TRBD1. The receptor comes from a human donor with Susac syndrome. Sequenced sample: CD8+ T cells from PBMCs. The chain's CDR3 is CASSLYDRGIMTGELFF. DNA of the CDR3: TGTGCCAGCAGCCTATACGACAGGGGTATTATGACCGGGGAGCTGTTTTTT.